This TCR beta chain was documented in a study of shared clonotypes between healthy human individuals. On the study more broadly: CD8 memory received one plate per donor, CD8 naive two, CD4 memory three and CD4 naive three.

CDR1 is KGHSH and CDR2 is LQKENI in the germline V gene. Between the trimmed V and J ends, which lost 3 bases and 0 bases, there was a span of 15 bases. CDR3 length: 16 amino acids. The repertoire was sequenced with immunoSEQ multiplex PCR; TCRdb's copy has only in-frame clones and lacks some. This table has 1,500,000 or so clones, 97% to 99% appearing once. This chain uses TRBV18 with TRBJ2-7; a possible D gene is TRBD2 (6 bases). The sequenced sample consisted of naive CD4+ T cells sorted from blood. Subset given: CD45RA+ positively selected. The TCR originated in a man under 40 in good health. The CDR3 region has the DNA TGTGCCAGCTCACCCCGGGCCGGGAGCAGCTCCTACGAGCAGTACTTC. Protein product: CASSPRAGSSSYEQYF.